This T cell receptor beta chain emerged from a study of blood T cell repertoires in COVID-19. Study overall: There were acute and convalescent COVID-19 samples, and they came from the United States, Italy and Spain. From T cells, B-cell-depleted T cells, or PBMCs came the material, which was cDNA or gDNA.

Authors' analysis steps: Estimates of nucleated cell counts were drawn from the amplification of reference gene primers. Produced via immunoSEQ multiplex PCR; TCRdb's table is partial and in-frame only. Clone size and V and J calls were adopted from that table, with D and trimming inferred from the DNA. The sample has fewer than 60,000 clones; approximately 79% are singletons. V lost 3 bases and J 0 bases, leaving 6 bases between the germline ends. This CDR3 has 15 residues. Germline V gives CDR1 KGHSH, CDR2 LQKENI. The chain carries TRBV18 and TRBJ2-6; D uncertain. Sequences were obtained from peripheral blood. The source of this sequence is a man aged 65 to 79 with acute or convalescent COVID-19. The CDR3 DNA reads as TGTGCCAGCTCACCCCAGATCTCTGGGGCCAACGTCCTGACTTTC. Its translation is CASSPQISGANVLTF.